Presented here are 16 T cell receptor beta chains from one specimen sequenced in a study of OX40 agonist ivuxolimab in advanced cancers. Receptor libraries were prepared by the immunoSEQ multiplex PCR assay. TCRdb stores this immuneACCESS table with in-frame sequences only. Part of the clones is absent; in the studies checked, under half of the shortfall reflects unresolved V genes, and no reason is known for the rest. Recorded for this sample are 40,000 to 55,000 clones; about four fifths of them occurred a single time. Of the sample, 8% to 13% is held by the ten largest clones. The starting material was CD4+ or CD8+ T cells sorted from blood, obtained in a trial of the OX40 agonist ivuxolimab. The receptors originated from an adult with an advanced solid tumor such as melanoma, head and neck, liver or kidney cancer.

V and J are TRBV27 and TRBJ2-7; 10 bases are a match to TRBD2. The CDR3 is made up of 17 amino acids. V shed 3 bases, J shed 2 bases, and the junction held 10 bases outside the gene matches. Germline lookup yields CDR1 MNHEY and CDR2 SMNVEV (reference sequence). The CDR3: CASSFRLAGENAYEQYF. The CDR3 DNA follows: TGTGCCAGCAGTTTTCGGCTAGCGGGAGAGAATGCCTACGAGCAGTACTTC.

The chain joins TRBV9 to TRBJ1-1; 11 bases fit TRBD1. Germline values: CDR1 SGDLS, CDR2 YYNGEE. V was pared by 2 bases and J by 1 base, with 7 bases of the junction left unmatched. CDR3 length equals 17 residues. This chain's CDR3 is CASSVGQGASGNTEAFF. The CDR3, as DNA: TGTGCCAGCAGCGTTGGACAGGGGGCATCTGGGAACACTGAAGCTTTCTTT.

A single count supports this clone. V is TRBV20-1 and J is TRBJ2-5; possible D gene TRBD1, 5 bases. This CDR3 has 11 residues. Per the germline V gene, CDR1 is DFQATT and CDR2 is SNEGSKA (reference sequence). V was shortened by 4 bases and J by 5 bases, with 8 bases between the two germline ends. For the CDR3, the DNA is TGCAGTGCTACTAGGGGCGAGACCCAGTACTTC. It encodes CSATRGETQYF.

The chain uses TRBV7-2 and TRBJ2-5; 9 positions match TRBD1. The DNA end lines up better with TRBJ2-7; the J call may be wrong. The CDR3 has 17 residues. Germline loops: CDR1 SGHTA, CDR2 FQGNSA. In nucleotides, the CDR3 is TGTGCCAGCAGCTTACCGTACAGGGGGCACAGCTCCTACGAGCAGTACTTC. Translated: CASSLPYRGHSSYEQYF.

The V and J genes are TRBV7-2 and TRBJ2-7; TRBD2 matches 9 bases. Losses at the gene ends were 0 bases for V and 5 bases for J; bases not matched to a gene: 11. This CDR3 contains 17 residues. Germline V gene lookup returns CDR1 SGHTA and CDR2 FQGNSA. The CDR3 is CASSLARVAGGPNEQYF. The CDR3 DNA is TGTGCCAGCAGCTTAGCACGAGTCGCGGGAGGGCCCAACGAGCAGTACTTC.

The chain uses TRBV27 and TRBJ1-6; TRBD1 might be the D (5 bases). Trimming removed 3 bases at V and 8 bases at J, with 14 bases between. CDR3 length: 15 residues. CDR1 MNHEY and CDR2 SMNVEV come from the germline V gene (reference sequence). CDR3 in amino acids: CASSFRERRDSPLHF. In DNA, the CDR3 is TGTGCCAGCAGTTTCAGGGAGAGGCGGGATTCACCCCTCCACTTT.

The chain employs TRBV6-5 and TRBJ1-4; D perhaps matches TRBD1 (5 bases). Germline V gene data show CDR1 as MNHEY and CDR2 as SVGAGI. Trimming removed 0 bases at V and 11 bases at J, with 16 bases between. The CDR3 extends over 15 amino acids. The CDR3 DNA sequence: TGTGCCAGCAGTTACTCGGAAGTCATGGGGCGGAAACTGTTTTTT. It encodes CASSYSEVMGRKLFF.

The chain joins TRBV5-1 to TRBJ2-4; D is unresolved. The V end lost 0 bases, the J end lost 1 base, and 17 bases lay between the germline ends. CDR3 length: 18 residues. CDR1 and CDR2 from the germline V gene are SGHRS and YFSETQ. The CDR3 DNA sequence: TGCGCCAGCAGCTTGGACAACTCGGCTTGGGTGGCCAAAAACATTCAGTACTTC. This encodes CASSLDNSAWVAKNIQYF.

The chain has TRBV18 and TRBJ2-3, with D maybe TRBD1 (6 bases). The V gene lost 6 bases and the J gene lost 6 bases, with 19 bases spanning the gap. The germline gives CDR1 KGHSH, CDR2 LQKENI. CDR3 size: 15 residues. For the CDR3, the DNA is TGTGCCAGCTCGCCCGGACAGTGGGGGACGGATACGCAGTATTTT. Translated, it gives CASSPGQWGTDTQYF.

The chain recombines TRBV9 with TRBJ2-6; 7 bases fit TRBD2. CDR1 and CDR2 (germline): SGDLS, YYNGEE. V gave up 1 base and J gave up 4 bases; unmatched junction bases: 8. The CDR3 runs to 17 residues. CDR3 nucleotide sequence: TGTGCCAGCAGCGTATCAGGACTAGGGGCCGGGGCCAACGTCCTGACTTTC. Protein sequence: CASSVSGLGAGANVLTF.

This clone has only one observation. V usage is TRBV28 and J usage is TRBJ1-1, with 7 bases fitting TRBD1. The germline CDR1 and CDR2 sequences are MDHEN and SYDVKM. This CDR3 is built from 14 residues. Trimming cost V 8 bases and J 1 base; bases outside gene matches: 7. The CDR3 is CASGTVSWNTEAFF. DNA of the CDR3: TGTGCCAGCGGGACAGTAAGCTGGAACACTGAAGCTTTCTTT.

This chain links TRBV19 with TRBJ1-1; tentative D call: TRBD1 (6 bases). CDR3 length: 11 residues. Germline CDR1 reads LNHDA; CDR2 reads SQIVND (reference sequence). V dropped 8 bases and J dropped 12 bases, with 16 bases sitting between them. CDR3 loop: CASPGVRGSFF. In DNA, the CDR3 is TGTGCCAGTCCAGGGGTCAGGGGTTCTTTCTTT.

The V call is TRBV7-6, the J call TRBJ2-7; D is unresolved. This CDR3 region has 16 residues. Trimming stripped 5 bases from V and 1 base from J, with 18 bases between. Germline-derived CDR1 and CDR2 are SGHVS and FNYEAQ. The CDR3 coding sequence is TGTGCCAGCAGCGCCCAGCCTAGTTCCATATCCTACGAGCAGTACTTC. Translated: CASSAQPSSISYEQYF.

The J gene is TRBJ1-1, the V gene TRBV4-3; D is perhaps TRBD1 (5 bases). This CDR3 has 14 amino acids. Germline CDR1 LGHNA, CDR2 YSLEER. V was cut by 4 bases and J by 4 bases, with 13 bases left in between. The chain's CDR3 is CASSRGDPTTEAFF. The CDR3 coding sequence is TGCGCCAGCAGCCGGGGCGACCCAACCACTGAAGCTTTCTTT.

J is TRBJ2-3 and V is TRBV28; possible D gene TRBD2, 6 bases. Germline V gives CDR1 MDHEN, CDR2 SYDVKM. The germline V and J ends were trimmed by 5 bases and 1 base, with 19 bases remaining between them. The CDR3 spans 17 residues. The CDR3 nucleotides read TGTGCCAGCAGTCACTCACAAGGGCGGGGAGGCACAGATACGCAGTATTTT. It encodes CASSHSQGRGGTDTQYF.

The V gene is TRBV11-1, the J gene TRBJ2-2; D is undetermined. Trimming stripped 2 bases from V and 7 bases from J, with 2 bases between. CDR1 and CDR2 (germline): SGHAT, FQDESV (reference sequence). This CDR3 has 11 amino acids. For the CDR3, the DNA is TGTGCCAGCAGCTTAAACGGGGAGCTGTTTTTT. Amino acid sequence: CASSLNGELFF.